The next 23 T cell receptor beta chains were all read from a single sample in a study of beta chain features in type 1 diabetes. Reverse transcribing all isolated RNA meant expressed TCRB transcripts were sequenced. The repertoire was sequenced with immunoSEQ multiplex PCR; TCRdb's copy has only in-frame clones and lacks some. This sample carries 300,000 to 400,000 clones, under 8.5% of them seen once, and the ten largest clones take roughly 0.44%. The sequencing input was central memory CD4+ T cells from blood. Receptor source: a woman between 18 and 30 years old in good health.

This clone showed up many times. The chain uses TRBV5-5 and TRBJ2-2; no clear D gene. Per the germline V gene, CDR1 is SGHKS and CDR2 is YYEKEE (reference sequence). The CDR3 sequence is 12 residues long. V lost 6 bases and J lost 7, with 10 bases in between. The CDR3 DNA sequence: TGTGCCAGCAAACCGTGGGGCGGGGAGCTGTTTTTT. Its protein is CASKPWGGELFF.

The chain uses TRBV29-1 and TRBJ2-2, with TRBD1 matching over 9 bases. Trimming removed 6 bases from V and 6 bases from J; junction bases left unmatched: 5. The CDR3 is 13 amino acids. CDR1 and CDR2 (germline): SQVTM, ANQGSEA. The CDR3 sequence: CSVKQGASGELFF. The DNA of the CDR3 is TGCAGCGTGAAACAGGGGGCATCCGGGGAGCTGTTTTTT.

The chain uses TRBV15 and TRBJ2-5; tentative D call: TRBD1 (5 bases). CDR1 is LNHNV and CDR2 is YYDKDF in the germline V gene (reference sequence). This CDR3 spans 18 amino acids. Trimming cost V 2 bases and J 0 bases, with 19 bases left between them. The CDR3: CATSRYSQGRTHQETQYF. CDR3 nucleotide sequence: TGTGCCACCAGCAGATACTCCCAGGGAAGGACGCACCAAGAGACCCAGTACTTC.

The DNA for the CDR3 is TGTGCCAGCAGTGATGAGCAGGGGGCATCGTACGAGCAGTACTTC. Its protein is CASSDEQGASYEQYF. J is TRBJ2-7 and V is TRBV2; TRBD1 agrees at 8 bases. CDR1 and CDR2 from the germline V gene are SNHLY and FYNNEI. The V and J ends lost 3 bases and 4 bases, in that order; junction bases with no gene match: 8. This CDR3 spans 15 amino acids.

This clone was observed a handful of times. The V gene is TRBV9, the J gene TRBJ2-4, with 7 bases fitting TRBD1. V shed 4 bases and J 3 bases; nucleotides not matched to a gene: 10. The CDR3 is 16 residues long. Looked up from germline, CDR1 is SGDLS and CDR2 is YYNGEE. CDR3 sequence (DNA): TGTGCCAGCAGCCCAATAGGACAGGCCGGCAAAAACATTCAGTACTTC. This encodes CASSPIGQAGKNIQYF. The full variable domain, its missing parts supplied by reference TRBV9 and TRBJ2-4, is DSGVTQTPKHLITATGQRVTLRCSPRSGDLSVYWYQQSLDQGLQFLIQYYNGEERAKGNILERFSAQQFPDLHSELNLSSLELGDSALYFCASSPIGQAGKNIQYFGAGTRLSVL.

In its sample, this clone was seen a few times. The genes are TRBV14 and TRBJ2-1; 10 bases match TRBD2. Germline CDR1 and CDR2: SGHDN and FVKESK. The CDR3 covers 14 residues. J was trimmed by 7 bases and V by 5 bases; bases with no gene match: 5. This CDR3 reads CASSSAGGGNEQFF. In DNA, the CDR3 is TGTGCCAGCAGCTCAGCGGGAGGGGGGAATGAGCAGTTCTTC.

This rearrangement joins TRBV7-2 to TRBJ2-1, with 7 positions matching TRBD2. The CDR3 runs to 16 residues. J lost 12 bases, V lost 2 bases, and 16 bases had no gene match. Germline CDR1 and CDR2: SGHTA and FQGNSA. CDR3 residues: CASSLLFSSGKDRQFF. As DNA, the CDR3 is TGTGCCAGCAGCTTATTGTTCTCTAGCGGAAAGGATAGGCAGTTCTTC.

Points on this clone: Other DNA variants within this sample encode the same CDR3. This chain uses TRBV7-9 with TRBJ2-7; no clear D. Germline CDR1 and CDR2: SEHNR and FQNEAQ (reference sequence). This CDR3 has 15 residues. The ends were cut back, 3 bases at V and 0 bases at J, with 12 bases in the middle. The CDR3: CASSLGQQSSYEQYF. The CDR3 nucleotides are TGTGCCAGCAGCTTGGGCCAACAGAGCTCCTACGAGCAGTACTTC.

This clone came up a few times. CDR3 amino acids: CASSVGLGTSGRFEQFF. CDR3 nucleotides: TGTGCCAGCAGCGTAGGTTTGGGCACTAGCGGGAGGTTTGAGCAGTTCTTC. This sequence joins TRBV9 and TRBJ2-1; 12 bases map to TRBD2. The CDR3 covers 17 residues. V dropped 0 bases and J dropped 9; count of bases not matched to a gene: 10. CDR1 SGDLS and CDR2 YYNGEE come from the germline V gene.

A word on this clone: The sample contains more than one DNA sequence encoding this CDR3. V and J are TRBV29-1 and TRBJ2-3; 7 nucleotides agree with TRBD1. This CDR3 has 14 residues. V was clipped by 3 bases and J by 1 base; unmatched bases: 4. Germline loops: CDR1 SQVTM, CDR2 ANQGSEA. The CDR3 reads CSVDGQGGTDTQYF. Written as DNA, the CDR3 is TGCAGCGTTGATGGTCAGGGGGGCACAGATACGCAGTATTTT.

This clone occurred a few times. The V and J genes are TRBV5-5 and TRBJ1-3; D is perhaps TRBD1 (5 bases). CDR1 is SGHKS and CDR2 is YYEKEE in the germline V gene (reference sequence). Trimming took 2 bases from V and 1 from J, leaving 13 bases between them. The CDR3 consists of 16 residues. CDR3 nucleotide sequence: TGTGCCAGCAGCTTTAGCCAGGGAAGGTCTGGAAACACCATATATTTT. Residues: CASSFSQGRSGNTIYF.

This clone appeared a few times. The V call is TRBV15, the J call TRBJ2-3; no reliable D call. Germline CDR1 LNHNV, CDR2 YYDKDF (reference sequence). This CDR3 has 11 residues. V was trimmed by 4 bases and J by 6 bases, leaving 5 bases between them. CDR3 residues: CATSMRDTQYF. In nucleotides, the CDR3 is TGTGCCACCAGCATGAGGGATACGCAGTATTTT.

The CDR3: CASSLDESAQYF. The CDR3 DNA sequence: TGTGCCAGCAGCTTAGATGAGTCGGCCCAGTACTTC. The chain is built from TRBV7-2 and TRBJ2-5; D call uncertain. V was trimmed by 1 base and J by 9 bases, leaving 9 bases between them. The germline V gene encodes CDR1 SGHTA and CDR2 FQGNSA. The CDR3 sequence is 12 residues long. Full variable domain (outside the CDR3, taken from reference TRBV7-2 and TRBJ2-5): GAGVSQSPSNKVTEKGKDVELRCDPISGHTALYWYRQSLGQGLEFLIYFQGNSAPDKSGLPSDRFSAERTGGSVSTLTIQRTQQEDSAVYLCASSLDESAQYFGPGTRLLVL.

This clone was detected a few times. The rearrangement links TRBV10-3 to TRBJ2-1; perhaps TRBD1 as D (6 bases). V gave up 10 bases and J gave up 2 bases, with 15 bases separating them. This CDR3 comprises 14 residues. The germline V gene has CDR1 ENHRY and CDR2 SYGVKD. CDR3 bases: TGTGCCACCAGGGGTATGGGGGCCTACAATGAGCAGTTCTTC. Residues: CATRGMGAYNEQFF.

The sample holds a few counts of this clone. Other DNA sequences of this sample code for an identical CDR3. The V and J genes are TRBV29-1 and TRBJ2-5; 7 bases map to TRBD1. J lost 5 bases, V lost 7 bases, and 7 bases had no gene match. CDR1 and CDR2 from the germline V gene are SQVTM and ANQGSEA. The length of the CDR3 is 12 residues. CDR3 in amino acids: CSGRTGEETQYF. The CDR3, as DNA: TGCAGCGGGAGAACAGGGGAGGAGACCCAGTACTTC.

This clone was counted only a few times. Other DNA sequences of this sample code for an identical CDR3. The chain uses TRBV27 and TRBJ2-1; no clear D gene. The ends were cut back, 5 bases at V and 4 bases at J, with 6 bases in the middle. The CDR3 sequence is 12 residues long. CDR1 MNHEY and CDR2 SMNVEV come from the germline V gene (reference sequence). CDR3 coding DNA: TGTGCCAGCAGTACTACATACAATGAGCAGTTCTTC. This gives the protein CASSTTYNEQFF.

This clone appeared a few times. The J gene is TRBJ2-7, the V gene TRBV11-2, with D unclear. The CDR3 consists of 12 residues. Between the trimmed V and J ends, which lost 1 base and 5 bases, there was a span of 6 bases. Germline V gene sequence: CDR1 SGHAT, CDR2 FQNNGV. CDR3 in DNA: TGTGCCAGCAGCTTAGCTCACGACGAGCAGTACTTC. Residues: CASSLAHDEQYF.

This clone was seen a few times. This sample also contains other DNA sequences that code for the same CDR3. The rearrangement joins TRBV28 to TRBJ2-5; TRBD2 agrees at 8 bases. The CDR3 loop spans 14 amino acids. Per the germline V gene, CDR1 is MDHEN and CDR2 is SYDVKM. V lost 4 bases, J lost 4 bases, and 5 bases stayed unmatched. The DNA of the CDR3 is TGTGCCAGCAGTTCCCCCAGCGGGAGAGAGACCCAGTACTTC. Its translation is CASSSPSGRETQYF.

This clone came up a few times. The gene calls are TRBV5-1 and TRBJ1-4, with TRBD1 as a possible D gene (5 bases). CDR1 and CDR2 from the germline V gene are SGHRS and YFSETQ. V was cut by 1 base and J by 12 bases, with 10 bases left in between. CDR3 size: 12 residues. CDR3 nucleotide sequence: TGCGCCAGCAGCTTGTCGGGCAGGGAACTGTTTTTT. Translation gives CASSLSGRELFF.

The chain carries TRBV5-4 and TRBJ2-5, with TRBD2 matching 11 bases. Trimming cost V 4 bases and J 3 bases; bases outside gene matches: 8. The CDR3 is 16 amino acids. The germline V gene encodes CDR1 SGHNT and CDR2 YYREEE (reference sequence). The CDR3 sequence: CASSGRSGRVEETQYF. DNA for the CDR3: TGTGCCAGCAGCGGGCGTAGCGGGAGGGTTGAAGAGACCCAGTACTTC.

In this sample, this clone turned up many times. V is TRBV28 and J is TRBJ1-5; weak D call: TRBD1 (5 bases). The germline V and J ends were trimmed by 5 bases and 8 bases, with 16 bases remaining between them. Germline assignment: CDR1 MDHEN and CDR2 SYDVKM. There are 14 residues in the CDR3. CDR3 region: CASSPFEGSEPQHF. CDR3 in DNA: TGTGCCAGCAGTCCCTTTGAGGGGTCGGAGCCCCAGCATTTT.

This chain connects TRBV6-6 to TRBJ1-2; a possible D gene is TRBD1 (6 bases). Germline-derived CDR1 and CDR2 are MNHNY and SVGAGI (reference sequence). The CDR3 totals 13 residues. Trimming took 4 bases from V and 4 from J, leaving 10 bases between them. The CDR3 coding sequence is TGTGCCAGCAGTTGGGACAAGAGCTATGGCTACACCTTC. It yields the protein CASSWDKSYGYTF.

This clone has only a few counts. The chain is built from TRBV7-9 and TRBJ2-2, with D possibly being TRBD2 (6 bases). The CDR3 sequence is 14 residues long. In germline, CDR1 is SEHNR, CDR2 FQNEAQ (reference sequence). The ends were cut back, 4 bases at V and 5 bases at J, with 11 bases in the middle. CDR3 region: CASSSGGGTGELFF. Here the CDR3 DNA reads TGTGCCAGCAGCTCTGGGGGAGGAACCGGGGAGCTGTTTTTT.